The sequence of this TCR beta chain was determined in a study of T cell responses to AZD1222 COVID-19 vaccine. Concerning this clone: Its matching antigen is unknown.

Overall study results and limits: Clonal diversity was possibly underestimated, and the donors were mostly white British, with more females. Targets within unmutated variant regions were reportedly found for nearly half of spike-specific TCRs.

Generated by immunoSEQ multiplex PCR, the TCRdb table keeps only in-frame clones and is missing some. This table holds 95,000 to 150,000 clones, around 89% found once. Germline V gene data show CDR1 as SGHVS and CDR2 as FNYEAQ. V was cut by 5 bases and J by 0 bases, with 25 bases left in between. This CDR3 has 19 residues. The TCR originated in an adult in good health. V and J are TRBV7-6 and TRBJ1-2; the D is unclear. The sequencing here drew on peripheral blood, taken on day 0 of AZD1222 vaccination. In DNA form, the CDR3 reads TGTGCCAGCAGCCCAGTAATAGGCGGCTCCTCCATAGCTAACTATGGCTACACCTTC. This sequence encodes CASSPVIGGSSIANYGYTF.